Following are 12 T cell receptor beta chains from one sample sequenced in a study of T-cell memory formation after mild COVID-19 (dated by TCRdb to the early 2020s). Library prep was done by 5' RACE. Sequencing used an Illumina NovaSeq 6000. In-frame beta chains were kept once TCRdb had trimmed the public reads at Q25 with fastp and called clones with MiXCR. Rows with a matching CDR3 protein are joined into one entry that keeps the most common DNA and genes. The sample table records roughly 190,000 distinct CDR3 sequences; approximately 16% of these occur just once. The ten largest make up roughly 2.4% of the sample. Sequencing was performed on PBMCs or a T cell subset sorted from them (not recorded which). The receptors come from an adult woman who had mild COVID-19 (a few samples of this study predate the infection). The sample titles of this study are shuffled in the database, so cell type and time point are left out; the donor was told from shared clones.

CDR3 in amino acids: CASSFGGNSPDTQYF. CDR3 DNA: TGTGCCAGCAGCTTCGGGGGGAATTCGCCAGATACGCAGTATTTT. The V call is TRBV7-9, the J call TRBJ2-3; 7 bases align to TRBD2. This CDR3 is built from 15 residues. Germline CDR1 is SEHNR and CDR2 is FQNEAQ (reference sequence). The trim removed 3 bases at V and 4 bases at J, leaving 7 bases unmatched.

This clonotype showed up many times. This rearrangement joins TRBV7-2 to TRBJ2-3; TRBD2 aligns across 9 bases. After removal of 5 bases from V and 2 bases from J, the junction contained 14 bases not matched to a gene. The CDR3 extends over 18 amino acids. Germline V gene sequence: CDR1 SGHTA, CDR2 FQGNSA. For the CDR3, the DNA is TGTGCCAGCAGCCCGAATTCGGTAGCGGGAGCCTCCACAGATACGCAGTATTTT. As protein: CASSPNSVAGASTDTQYF.

The table lists this clonotype with a few counts. In nucleotides, the CDR3 is TGTGCCAGCAGTCTGACAGGGGGTCGCAATCAGCCCCAGCATTTT. Encoded protein: CASSLTGGRNQPQHF. The gene calls are TRBV5-5 and TRBJ1-5, with 9 positions matching TRBD1. V was clipped by 5 bases and J by 2 bases; unmatched bases: 5. The germline CDR1 and CDR2 sequences are SGHKS and YYEKEE (reference sequence). This CDR3 spans 15 amino acids.

Here the CDR3 reads CASSFSLQENTGELFF. As DNA, the CDR3 is TGCGCCAGCAGCTTCTCCCTACAGGAGAACACCGGGGAGCTGTTTTTT. This sequence joins TRBV5-1 and TRBJ2-2, with D perhaps matching TRBD1 (5 bases). Germline V gene sequence: CDR1 SGHRS, CDR2 YFSETQ. The CDR3 consists of 16 residues. V was clipped by 2 bases and J by 1 base, with 12 bases between them.

V usage is TRBV7-9 and J usage is TRBJ2-1; weak D call: TRBD2 (6 bases). Trimming shortened V by 7 bases and J by 5 bases, and 21 bases separated the two germline ends. Germline CDR1 is SEHNR and CDR2 is FQNEAQ (reference sequence). The CDR3 length is 16 residues. CDR3 bases: TGTGCCAGCACCGCCGTTATTAGGGACTTGAACAATGAGCAGTTCTTC. Protein product: CASTAVIRDLNNEQFF.

V gene TRBV12-3 or TRBV12-4 combines with J gene TRBJ2-7; 12 bases map to TRBD2. The CDR3 has 15 residues. Trimming removed 2 bases from V and 4 bases from J; junction bases left unmatched: 3. The chain's CDR3 is CASSLMLAGGYEQYF. For the CDR3, the DNA is TGTGCCAGCAGTTTAATGCTAGCGGGAGGGTACGAGCAGTACTTC.

Only a few counts were recorded for this clonotype. This rearrangement joins TRBV6-6 to TRBJ2-5; D tentatively fits TRBD1 or TRBD2 (5 bases each). CDR3 length: 12 amino acids. Germline V gene lookup returns CDR1 MNHNY and CDR2 SVGAGI (reference sequence). V lost 10 bases, J lost 1 base, and 10 bases lay in between. CDR3 coding DNA: TGTGCCACCGCGAGGGGCCAAGAGACCCAGTACTTC. This gives the protein CATARGQETQYF.

V usage is TRBV25-1 and J usage is TRBJ1-1; 8 bases agree with TRBD1. Germline CDR1 MGHDK, CDR2 SYGVNS. Trimming removed 6 bases from V and 5 bases from J; junction bases left unmatched: 23. The CDR3 spans 19 residues. Here the CDR3 reads CASSANPGQGAGGDTEAFF. The CDR3 coding sequence is TGTGCCAGCAGCGCAAACCCCGGGCAGGGGGCTGGGGGGGATACTGAAGCTTTCTTT. The entire variable domain, with the rest obtained from reference TRBV25-1 and TRBJ1-1, is as follows: EADIYQTPRYLVIGTGKKITLECSQTMGHDKMYWYQQDPGMELHLIHYSYGVNSTEKGDLSSESTVSRIRTEHFPLTLESARPSHTSQYLCASSANPGQGAGGDTEAFFGQGTRLTVV.

This clonotype has a handful of counts. CDR3 residues: CASSLLKDRLNTEAFF. The CDR3 nucleotides are TGTGCCAGCTCACTACTCAAGGACAGGCTGAACACTGAAGCTTTCTTT. This chain joins TRBV18 and TRBJ1-1; the match to TRBD1 covers 7 bases. The V and J ends lost 4 bases and 0 bases, in that order; junction bases with no gene match: 8. The V gene's germline CDR1 is KGHSH and CDR2 LQKENI. CDR3 length: 16 amino acids.

This clonotype showed up just a few times. J is TRBJ2-1 and V is TRBV11-2; 10 bases fit TRBD2. Germline CDR1 SGHAT, CDR2 FQNNGV. V lost 7 bases and J lost 8; bases outside the gene matches: 8. The CDR3 spans 14 residues. The CDR3 DNA is TGTGCCAGCACCCCGGGACTAGCGAACGATGAGCAGTTCTTC. Amino acids: CASTPGLANDEQFF.

In this sample, this clonotype turned up many times. This chain links TRBV27 with TRBJ1-1; D is perhaps TRBD1 (5 bases). This CDR3 is 14 amino acids long. CDR1 is MNHEY and CDR2 is SMNVEV in the germline V gene (reference sequence). V was trimmed by 5 bases and J by 5 bases, leaving 15 bases between them. The CDR3 protein is CASSPRSGGTEAFF. The CDR3 bases are TGTGCCAGCAGTCCCCGGAGTGGGGGAACTGAAGCTTTCTTT.

In this sample, this clonotype turned up a few times. The J gene is TRBJ2-2, the V gene TRBV20-1; TRBD2 matches at 14 bases. The germline gives CDR1 DFQATT, CDR2 SNEGSKA (reference sequence). After removal of 5 bases from V and 1 base from J, the junction contained 3 bases not matched to a gene. CDR3 length: 16 residues. The CDR3 here is CSAAGLAGGNTGELFF. CDR3 DNA sequence: TGCAGTGCTGCTGGACTAGCGGGAGGGAACACCGGGGAGCTGTTTTTT.